The subject of this entry is one T cell receptor (beta chain). Its antigen is not known. These data originate in a study of a mutant IDH1 vaccine in newly diagnosed glioma. The overall study: Weeks 1, 3, 5, 7, 11, 15, 19 and 23 were when patients received their eight vaccinations.

Sample time point: week 5, during vaccination. One vaccine dose held 300 ug of mutant IDH1 20-mer peptide and came with topical imiquimod. New astrocytomas of WHO grade 3 or 4 that were IDH1-mutant and ATRX-lost were found in the donors. Germline CDR1 is LNHDA and CDR2 is SQIVND (reference sequence). CDR3 length: 14 residues. The trim removed 5 bases at V and 0 bases at J, leaving 2 bases unmatched. Clones were read by immunoSEQ multiplex PCR, and TCRdb kept only the in-frame ones, dropping some. The table includes about 40,000 clones, approximately 93% detected once. The chain recombines TRBV19 with TRBJ1-1; 8 bases map to TRBD1. The receptor comes from a man in his fifties with glioma. The sequencing here drew on PBMCs, taken from a glioma patient whose treatment included an IDH1 peptide vaccine. The CDR3 DNA reads as TGTGCCAGTAGTTGGACAGGGATGAACACTGAAGCTTTCTTT. The encoded protein is CASSWTGMNTEAFF.